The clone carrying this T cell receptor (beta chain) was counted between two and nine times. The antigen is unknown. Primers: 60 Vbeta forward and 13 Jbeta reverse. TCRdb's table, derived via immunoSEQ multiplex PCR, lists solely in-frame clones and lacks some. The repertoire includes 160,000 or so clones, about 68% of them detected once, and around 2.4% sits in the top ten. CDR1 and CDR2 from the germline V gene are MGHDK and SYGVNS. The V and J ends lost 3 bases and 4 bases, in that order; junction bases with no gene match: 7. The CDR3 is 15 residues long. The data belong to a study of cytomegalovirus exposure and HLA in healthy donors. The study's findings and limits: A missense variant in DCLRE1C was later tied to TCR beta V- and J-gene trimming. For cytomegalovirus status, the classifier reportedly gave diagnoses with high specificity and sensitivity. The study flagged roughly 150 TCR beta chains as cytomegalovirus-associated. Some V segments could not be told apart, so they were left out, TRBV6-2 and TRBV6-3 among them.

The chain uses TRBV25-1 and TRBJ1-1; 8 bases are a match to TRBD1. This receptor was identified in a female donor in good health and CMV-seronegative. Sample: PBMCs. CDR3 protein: CASSEQGASSTEAFF. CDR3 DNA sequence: TGTGCCAGCAGTGAGCAGGGGGCATCGAGCACTGAAGCTTTCTTT.